This T cell receptor (beta chain) was captured in a study of shared clonotypes between healthy human individuals. The V end was cut by 6 bases, the J end by 0 bases, with 17 bases between. This CDR3 is built from 16 residues. Germline CDR1 reads LGHNA; CDR2 reads YSLEER. Naive CD8 cells, CD45RO-negative and positively selected for CCR7, excluded terminally differentiated effector memory CD45RA+ cells. Over several immunoSEQ plates, each subset's genomic DNA was distributed in even portions. Clones were read by immunoSEQ multiplex PCR, and TCRdb kept only the in-frame ones, dropping some. This repertoire shows some 2.1 million clones, approximately 95% found once; its top ten account for 0.85% to 1.2%.

The sample consisted of naive CD8+ T cells sorted from blood. V is TRBV4-3 and J is TRBJ1-2; D remains ambiguous. The receptor was isolated from a man aged 18 to 30 in good health. The CDR3: CASSSLGDLPNYGYTF. The CDR3 DNA reads TGCGCCAGCAGTAGTCTAGGCGATTTACCTAACTATGGCTACACCTTC.